Described below is a single TCR beta chain sequence and its context. The sample originates from a study of T cell changes during pregnancy in multiple sclerosis. Only in-frame clones appear in the TCRdb table, and some are missing; sequencing was by immunoSEQ multiplex PCR. The sample contains 45,000 to 50,000 clones, nearly 95% of which appear only once. The germline V and J ends were trimmed by 5 bases and 0 bases, with 11 bases remaining between them. CDR1 is MGHRA and CDR2 is YSYEKL in the germline V gene. The CDR3 is made up of 14 amino acids. V and J are TRBV4-1 and TRBJ2-7; no clear D. The TCR was taken from a female donor with multiple sclerosis, enrolled in a pregnancy study. The material sequenced was peripheral blood, taken in the third trimester of pregnancy. The chain's CDR3 is CASSERVSSYEQYF. CDR3 DNA sequence: TGCGCCAGCAGCGAAAGAGTTAGCTCCTACGAGCAGTACTTC.